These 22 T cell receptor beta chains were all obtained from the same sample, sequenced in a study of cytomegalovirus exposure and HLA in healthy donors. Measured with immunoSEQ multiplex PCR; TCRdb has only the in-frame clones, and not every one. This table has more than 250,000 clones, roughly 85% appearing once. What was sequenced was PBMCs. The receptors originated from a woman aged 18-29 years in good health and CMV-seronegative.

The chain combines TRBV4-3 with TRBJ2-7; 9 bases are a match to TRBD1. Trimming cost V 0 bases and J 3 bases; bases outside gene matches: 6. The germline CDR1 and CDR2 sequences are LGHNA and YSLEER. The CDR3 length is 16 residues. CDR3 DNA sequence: TGCGCCAGCAGCCAAGACCGGGGACAGGGTCTCTACGAGCAGTACTTC. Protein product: CASSQDRGQGLYEQYF.

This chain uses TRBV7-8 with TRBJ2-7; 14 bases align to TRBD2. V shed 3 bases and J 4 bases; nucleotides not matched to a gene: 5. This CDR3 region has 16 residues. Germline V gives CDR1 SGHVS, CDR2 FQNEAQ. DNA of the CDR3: TGTGCCAGCAGCTTCGCCGGGACTAGCGGGAGTTACGAGCAGTACTTC. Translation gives CASSFAGTSGSYEQYF.

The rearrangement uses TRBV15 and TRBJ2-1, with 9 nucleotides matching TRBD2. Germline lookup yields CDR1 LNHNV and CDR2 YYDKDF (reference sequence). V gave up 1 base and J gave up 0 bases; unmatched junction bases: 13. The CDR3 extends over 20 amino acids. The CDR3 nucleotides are TGTGCCACCAGCAGAGGACCGGGACTAGCTGCGATGAGCTCCTACAATGAGCAGTTCTTC. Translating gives CATSRGPGLAAMSSYNEQFF.

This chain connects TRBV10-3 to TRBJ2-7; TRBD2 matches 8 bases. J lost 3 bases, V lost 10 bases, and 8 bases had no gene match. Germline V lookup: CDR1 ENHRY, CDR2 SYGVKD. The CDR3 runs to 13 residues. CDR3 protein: CATLGLEGYEQYF. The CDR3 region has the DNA TGTGCCACCCTGGGACTAGAGGGCTACGAGCAGTACTTC.

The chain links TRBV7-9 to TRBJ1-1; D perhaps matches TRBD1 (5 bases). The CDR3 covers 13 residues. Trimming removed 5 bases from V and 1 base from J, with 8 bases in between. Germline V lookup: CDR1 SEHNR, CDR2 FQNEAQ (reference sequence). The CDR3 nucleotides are TGTGCCAGCAGCAACGGGGGGAACACTGAAGCTTTCTTT. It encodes CASSNGGNTEAFF.

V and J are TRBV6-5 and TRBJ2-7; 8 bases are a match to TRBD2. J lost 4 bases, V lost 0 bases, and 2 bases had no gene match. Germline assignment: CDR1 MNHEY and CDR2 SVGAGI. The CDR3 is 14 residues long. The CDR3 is CASSYSGGGYEQYF. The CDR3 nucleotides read TGTGCCAGCAGTTACTCCGGGGGGGGGTACGAGCAGTACTTC.

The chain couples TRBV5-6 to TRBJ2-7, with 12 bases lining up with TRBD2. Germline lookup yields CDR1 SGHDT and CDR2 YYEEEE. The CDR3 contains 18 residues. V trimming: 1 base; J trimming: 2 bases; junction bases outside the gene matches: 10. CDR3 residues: CASSLPGTSGFNTYEQYF. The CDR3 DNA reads TGTGCCAGCAGCTTGCCCGGGACTAGCGGGTTTAATACCTACGAGCAGTACTTC.

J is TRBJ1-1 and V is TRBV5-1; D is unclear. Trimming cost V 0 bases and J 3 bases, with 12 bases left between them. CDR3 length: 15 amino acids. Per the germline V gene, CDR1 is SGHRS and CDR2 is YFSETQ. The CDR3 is CASSLGGPGDTEAFF. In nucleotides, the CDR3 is TGCGCCAGCAGCTTGGGAGGACCCGGGGACACTGAAGCTTTCTTT.

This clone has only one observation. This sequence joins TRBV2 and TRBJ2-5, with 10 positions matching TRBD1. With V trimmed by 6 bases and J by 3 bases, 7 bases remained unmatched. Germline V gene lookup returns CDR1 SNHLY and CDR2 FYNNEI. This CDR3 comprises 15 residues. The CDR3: CASRQGQGGEETQYF. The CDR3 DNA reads TGTGCCAGCAGACAAGGACAGGGGGGGGAAGAGACCCAGTACTTC.

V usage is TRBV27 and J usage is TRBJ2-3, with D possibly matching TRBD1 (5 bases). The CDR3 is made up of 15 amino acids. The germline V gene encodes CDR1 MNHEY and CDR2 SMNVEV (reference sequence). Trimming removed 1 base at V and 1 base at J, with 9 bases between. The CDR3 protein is CASSLLPTGTDTQYF. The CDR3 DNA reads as TGTGCCAGCAGTTTATTACCGACAGGCACAGATACGCAGTATTTT.

The chain's CDR3 is CASSLRGSDFYNEQFF. CDR3 bases: TGTGCCAGCAGTTTAAGGGGGTCGGACTTCTACAATGAGCAGTTCTTC. The chain links TRBV27 to TRBJ2-1, with D maybe TRBD1 (6 bases). From germline, CDR1 is MNHEY and CDR2 SMNVEV (reference sequence). V gave up 2 bases and J gave up 3 bases, with 14 bases separating them. The CDR3 contains 16 residues.

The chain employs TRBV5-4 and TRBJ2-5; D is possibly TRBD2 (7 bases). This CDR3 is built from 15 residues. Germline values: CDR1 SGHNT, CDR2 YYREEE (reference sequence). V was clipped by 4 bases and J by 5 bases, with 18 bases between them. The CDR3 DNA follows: TGTGCCAGCAGCGTAGGGGGAGGGCCTTCGGAGACCCAGTACTTC. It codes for CASSVGGGPSETQYF. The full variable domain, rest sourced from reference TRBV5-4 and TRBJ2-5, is ETGVTQSPTHLIKTRGQQVTLRCSSQSGHNTVSWYQQALGQGPQFIFQYYREEENGRGNFPPRFSGLQFPNYSSELNVNALELDDSALYLCASSVGGGPSETQYFGPGTRLLVL.

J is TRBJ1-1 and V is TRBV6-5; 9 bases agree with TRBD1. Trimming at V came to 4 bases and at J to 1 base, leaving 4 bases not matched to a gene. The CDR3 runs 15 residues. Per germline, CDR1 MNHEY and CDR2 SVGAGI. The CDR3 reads CASSSWTGENTEAFF. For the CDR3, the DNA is TGTGCCAGCAGTTCCTGGACAGGGGAGAACACTGAAGCTTTCTTT.

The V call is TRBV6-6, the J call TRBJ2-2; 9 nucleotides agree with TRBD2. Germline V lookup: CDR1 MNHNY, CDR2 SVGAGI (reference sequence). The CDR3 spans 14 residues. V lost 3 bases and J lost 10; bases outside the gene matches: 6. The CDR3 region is CASSYRLAGLELFF. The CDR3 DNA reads TGTGCCAGCAGTTATCGGCTAGCGGGACTGGAGCTGTTTTTT.

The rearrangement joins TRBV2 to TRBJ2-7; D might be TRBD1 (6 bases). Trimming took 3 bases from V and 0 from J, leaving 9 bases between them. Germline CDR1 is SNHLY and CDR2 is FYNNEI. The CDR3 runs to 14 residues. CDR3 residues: CASSDTQGSYEQYF. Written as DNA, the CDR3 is TGTGCCAGCAGTGATACACAGGGCTCCTACGAGCAGTACTTC.

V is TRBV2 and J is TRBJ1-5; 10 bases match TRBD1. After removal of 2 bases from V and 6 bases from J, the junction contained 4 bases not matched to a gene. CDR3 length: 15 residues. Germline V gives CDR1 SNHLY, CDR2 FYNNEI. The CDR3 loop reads CASSEMGQGIQPQHF. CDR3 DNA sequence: TGTGCCAGCAGTGAAATGGGACAGGGGATTCAGCCCCAGCATTTT.

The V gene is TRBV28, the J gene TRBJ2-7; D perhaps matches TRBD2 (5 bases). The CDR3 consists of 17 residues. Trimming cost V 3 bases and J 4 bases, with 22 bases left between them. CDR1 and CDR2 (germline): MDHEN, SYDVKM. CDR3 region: CASSFEPADERLYEQYF. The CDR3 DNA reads TGTGCCAGCAGTTTCGAGCCAGCGGATGAGCGGTTATACGAGCAGTACTTC.

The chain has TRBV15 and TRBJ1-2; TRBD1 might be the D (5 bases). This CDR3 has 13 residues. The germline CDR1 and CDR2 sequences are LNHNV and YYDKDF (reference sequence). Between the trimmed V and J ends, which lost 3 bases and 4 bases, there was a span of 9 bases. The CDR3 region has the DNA TGTGCCACCAGCAGCCAGGGAATCTATGGCTACACCTTC. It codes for CATSSQGIYGYTF.

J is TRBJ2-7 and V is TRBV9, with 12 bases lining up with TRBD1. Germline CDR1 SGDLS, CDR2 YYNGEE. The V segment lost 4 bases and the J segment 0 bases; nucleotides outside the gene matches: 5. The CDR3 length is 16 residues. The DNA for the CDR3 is TGTGCCAGCAGCCCCGGGACAGGGGGCGTCTCCTACGAGCAGTACTTC. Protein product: CASSPGTGGVSYEQYF.

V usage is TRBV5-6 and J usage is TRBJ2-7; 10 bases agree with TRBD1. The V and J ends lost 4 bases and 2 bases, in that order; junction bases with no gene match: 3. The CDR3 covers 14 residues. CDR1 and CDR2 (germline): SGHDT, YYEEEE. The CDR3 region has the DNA TGTGCCAGCAGCCGAGGACAGGGGGCCTACGAGCAGTACTTC. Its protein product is CASSRGQGAYEQYF.

The CDR3 region is CASSLGLAKETQYF. The DNA for the CDR3 is TGTGCCAGCAGCTTAGGACTAGCGAAAGAGACCCAGTACTTC. The chain recombines TRBV7-2 with TRBJ2-5, with 8 bases fitting TRBD2. V was clipped by 1 base and J by 3 bases; unmatched bases: 1. The germline CDR1 and CDR2 sequences are SGHTA and FQGNSA. There are 14 residues in the CDR3.

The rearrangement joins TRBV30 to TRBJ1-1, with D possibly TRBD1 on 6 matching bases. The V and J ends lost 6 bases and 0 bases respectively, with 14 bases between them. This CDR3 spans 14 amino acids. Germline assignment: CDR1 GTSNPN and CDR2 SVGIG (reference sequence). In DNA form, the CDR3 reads TGTGCCTGCTTCACAGGGATTATGAACACTGAAGCTTTCTTT. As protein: CACFTGIMNTEAFF.